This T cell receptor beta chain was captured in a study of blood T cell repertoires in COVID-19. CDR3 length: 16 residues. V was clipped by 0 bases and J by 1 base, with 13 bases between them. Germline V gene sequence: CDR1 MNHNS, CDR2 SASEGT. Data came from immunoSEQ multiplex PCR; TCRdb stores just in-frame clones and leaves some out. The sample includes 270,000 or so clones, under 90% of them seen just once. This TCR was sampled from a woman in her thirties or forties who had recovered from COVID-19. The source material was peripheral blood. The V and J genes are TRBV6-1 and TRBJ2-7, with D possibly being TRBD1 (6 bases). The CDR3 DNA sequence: TGTGCCAGCAGTGAAGCCGGACAGATGTCTTCCTACGAGCAGTACTTC. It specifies CASSEAGQMSSYEQYF.